This T cell receptor (beta chain) was retrieved from a study of prognosis after radiotherapy for stage I lung cancer. Background on the study: There were no patients who received concurrent therapy with stereotactic body radiotherapy. Study-level findings and limits: Patients who developed distant metastases had lower Shannon entropy after stereotactic body radiation therapy.

Germline-derived CDR1 and CDR2 are MNHNS and SASEGT. The CDR3 is made up of 16 amino acids. Trimming shortened V by 0 bases and J by 10 bases, and 19 bases separated the two germline ends. With regard to this clonotype: Its antigen is not identified. Only one base separates this from a far larger clonotype, so it likely reflects a read error.

Genomic DNA served as the source from which two-round multiplex PCR generated TCR beta CDR3 amplicons. The use of primers specific to each TRBV and TRBJ gene characterized first-round PCR. TCRdb processed the multiplex PCR reads anew with MiXCR; each CDR3 protein has one entry. The sample contains 9,500 to 12,000 distinct CDR3 sequences, 35% of which appear only once. The V and J genes are TRBV6-1 and TRBJ2-1; a possible D gene is TRBD1 (6 bases). This sample comprised PBMCs, obtained before or after stereotactic body radiation therapy (not recorded which). The TCR comes from a donor over 45 with non-small cell lung cancer. The CDR3 is CASSEALWGLWDEQFF. Written as DNA, the CDR3 is TGTGCCAGCAGTGAAGCGCTCTGGGGGCTTTGGGACGAGCAGTTCTTC.